These 25 T cell receptor beta chains originate from one sample sequenced in a study of blood T cell repertoires in COVID-19. Clones were read by immunoSEQ multiplex PCR, and TCRdb kept only the in-frame ones, dropping some. This sample has about 310,000 clones, with around 87% found just once. The sequenced sample was peripheral blood. These receptors came from a woman aged 45-60 years who had recovered from COVID-19.

The rearrangement links TRBV11-3 to TRBJ2-7; 9 bases are shared with TRBD1. The V segment lost 5 bases and the J segment 7 bases; nucleotides outside the gene matches: 9. Germline-derived CDR1 and CDR2 are SGHNT and YENEEA. The CDR3 spans 14 residues. The CDR3 DNA follows: TGTGCCAGCAGCCATGGGACAGGGTCGGGGGAGCAGTACTTC. As protein: CASSHGTGSGEQYF.

The J gene is TRBJ2-1, the V gene TRBV30; D is unclear. Between the trimmed V and J ends, which lost 1 base and 1 base, there was a span of 5 bases. This CDR3 is built from 13 residues. Germline V gene lookup returns CDR1 GTSNPN and CDR2 SVGIG (reference sequence). CDR3 sequence: CAWSDSSYNEQFF. CDR3 bases: TGTGCCTGGAGTGACTCTTCCTACAATGAGCAGTTCTTC.

The chain couples TRBV5-6 to TRBJ2-7, with 7 bases lining up with TRBD2. CDR1 is SGHDT and CDR2 is YYEEEE in the germline V gene. This CDR3 is built from 19 residues. After removal of 4 bases from V and 1 base from J, the junction contained 20 bases not matched to a gene. The CDR3 DNA sequence: TGTGCCAGCAGCCATTTGAAGACGGGGTACTGGGAGGGATCCTACGAGCAGTACTTC. Encoded protein: CASSHLKTGYWEGSYEQYF.

This chain joins TRBV4-2 and TRBJ1-2, with D tentatively TRBD1 (5 bases). V was cut by 0 bases and J by 3 bases, with 14 bases left in between. Germline V gene sequence: CDR1 LGHNA, CDR2 YNFKEQ. The CDR3 totals 16 residues. CDR3 bases: TGTGCCAGCAGCCAAGATTTCGCAGGGCGAGACTATGGCTACACCTTC. Translated, it gives CASSQDFAGRDYGYTF.

CDR3 DNA sequence: TGTGCCAGCTCAGTTGTGGCTCCAGATACGCAGTATTTT. The encoded protein is CASSVVAPDTQYF. The chain recombines TRBV18 with TRBJ2-3, with D unclear. This CDR3 has 13 residues. Germline-derived CDR1 and CDR2 are KGHSH and LQKENI. V lost 5 bases and J 4 bases, leaving 10 bases between the germline ends. The variable domain in full, completed from reference TRBV18 and TRBJ2-3, reads NAGVMQNPRHLVRRRGQEARLRCSPMKGHSHVYWYRQLPEEGLKFMVYLQKENIIDESGMPKERFSAEFPKEGPSILRIQQVVRGDSAAYFCASSVVAPDTQYFGPGTRLTVL.

This clone has a single count. The chain combines TRBV28 with TRBJ1-1, with 12 positions matching TRBD1. Germline CDR1 reads MDHEN; CDR2 reads SYDVKM. The CDR3 spans 15 residues. Trimming removed 5 bases from V and 7 bases from J; junction bases left unmatched: 8. The CDR3, as DNA: TGTGCCAGCAGTCGACCGGGACAGGGGGCTATTGAAGCTTTCTTT. It translates to CASSRPGQGAIEAFF. Together with reference TRBV28 and TRBJ1-1, the CDR3 gives the full variable domain: DVKVTQSSRYLVKRTGEKVFLECVQDMDHENMFWYRQDPGLGLRLIYFSYDVKMKEKGDIPEGYSVSREKKERFSLILESASTNQTSMYLCASSRPGQGAIEAFFGQGTRLTVV.

A few counts support this clone. This rearrangement joins TRBV7-3 to TRBJ2-2, with TRBD1 identical over 12 bases. Germline-derived CDR1 and CDR2 are SGHTA and FQGTGA. The ends lost 4 bases at V and 7 bases at J; junction bases unmatched: 7. There are 16 residues in the CDR3. CDR3 amino acids: CASSSSGQGAGGELFF. The CDR3 region has the DNA TGTGCCAGCAGCTCCTCGGGACAGGGGGCGGGCGGGGAGCTGTTTTTT.

This chain uses TRBV5-1 with TRBJ1-1; D gene unclear. The CDR3 is 15 amino acids. From germline, CDR1 is SGHRS and CDR2 YFSETQ. V was pared by 1 base and J by 2 bases, with 12 bases between. In DNA form, the CDR3 reads TGCGCCAGCAGCTTGTCGTCGGGAGTAAACACTGAAGCTTTCTTT. It yields the protein CASSLSSGVNTEAFF.

The chain carries TRBV28 and TRBJ2-7; D not certain. CDR1 and CDR2 from the germline V gene are MDHEN and SYDVKM. This CDR3 has 14 amino acids. Between the trimmed V and J ends, which lost 1 base and 4 bases, there was a span of 11 bases. CDR3: CASSLLAVTYEQYF. In nucleotides, the CDR3 is TGTGCCAGCAGTTTATTAGCCGTAACTTACGAGCAGTACTTC. The entire variable domain, with the rest obtained from reference TRBV28 and TRBJ2-7, is as follows: DVKVTQSSRYLVKRTGEKVFLECVQDMDHENMFWYRQDPGLGLRLIYFSYDVKMKEKGDIPEGYSVSREKKERFSLILESASTNQTSMYLCASSLLAVTYEQYFGPGTRLTVT.

The chain links TRBV6-4 to TRBJ1-1, with TRBD1 matching over 7 bases. Germline CDR1 MRHNA, CDR2 SNTAGT. The J segment lost 2 bases and the V segment lost 4 bases, leaving 7 bases of the junction unmatched. This CDR3 is 15 amino acids long. CDR3 sequence reads: CASSATDRPNTEAFF. The CDR3 DNA sequence: TGTGCCAGCAGTGCAACGGACAGGCCAAACACTGAAGCTTTCTTT.

The rearrangement uses TRBV7-3 and TRBJ2-1; TRBD1 is a possible D gene (6 bases). The CDR3 covers 15 residues. The germline CDR1 and CDR2 sequences are SGHTA and FQGTGA. Trimming took 5 bases from V and 5 from J, leaving 16 bases between them. The CDR3 nucleotides are TGTGCCAGCAGCCTCGCCCGGGACACTCACAATGAGCAGTTCTTC. Protein sequence: CASSLARDTHNEQFF.

J is TRBJ2-7 and V is TRBV5-6, with TRBD1 matching 7 bases. V was clipped by 1 base and J by 5 bases; unmatched bases: 12. The CDR3 spans 16 residues. Looked up from germline, CDR1 is SGHDT and CDR2 is YYEEEE. The chain's CDR3 is CASSLLVRQGTHEQYF. CDR3 DNA: TGTGCCAGCAGCTTGCTTGTGAGACAGGGTACCCACGAGCAGTACTTC.

CDR3 coding DNA: TGCGCCAGCAGTGGTTCCGGGACAGGGGGCGAAAAACTGTTTTTT. Translating gives CASSGSGTGGEKLFF. V usage is TRBV5-1 and J usage is TRBJ1-4; TRBD1 matches at 12 bases. Germline-derived CDR1 and CDR2 are SGHRS and YFSETQ. V shed 5 bases and J 8 bases; nucleotides not matched to a gene: 7. The CDR3 is 15 amino acids. The full variable domain, in which reference TRBV5-1 and TRBJ1-4 provide the parts outside the CDR3, is KAGVTQTPRYLIKTRGQQVTLSCSPISGHRSVSWYQQTPGQGLQFLFEYFSETQRNKGNFPGRFSGRQFSNSRSEMNVSTLELGDSALYLCASSGSGTGGEKLFFGSGTQLSVL.

Many counts were recorded for this clone. V and J are TRBV9 and TRBJ2-7; no definite D call. V gave up 0 bases and J gave up 3 bases, with 7 bases separating them. Per germline, CDR1 SGDLS and CDR2 YYNGEE. The CDR3 loop spans 13 amino acids. The CDR3 loop is CASSVVPNYEQYF. Here the CDR3 DNA reads TGTGCCAGCAGCGTAGTCCCTAACTACGAGCAGTACTTC.

This clone was counted once. This chain links TRBV19 with TRBJ2-1; 7 bases map to TRBD2. The CDR3 extends over 15 amino acids. In germline, CDR1 is LNHDA, CDR2 SQIVND (reference sequence). The J segment lost 6 bases and the V segment lost 3 bases, leaving 8 bases of the junction unmatched. The CDR3 DNA reads TGTGCCAGTAGTATGGTGGGGGGGAGCCGCAATGAGCAGTTCTTC. This translates into CASSMVGGSRNEQFF.

The V call is TRBV28, the J call TRBJ1-4, with D uncertain. CDR1 and CDR2 from the germline V gene are MDHEN and SYDVKM. This CDR3 has 15 residues. V dropped 6 bases and J dropped 7 bases, with 18 bases sitting between them. CDR3 coding DNA: TGTGCCAGCAGCACCAGAGGGCTCGGCTCTGAAAAACTGTTTTTT. Translation: CASSTRGLGSEKLFF.

The chain recombines TRBV6-6 with TRBJ2-7; 9 nucleotides line up with TRBD1. Unmatched junction bases numbered 9, after V lost 9 bases and J lost 6 bases. Germline V gene lookup returns CDR1 MNHNY and CDR2 SVGAGI (reference sequence). The CDR3 runs to 13 residues. DNA for the CDR3: TGTGCCAGTAAGACAGGGGGTATGCGCGAGCAGTACTTC. This sequence encodes CASKTGGMREQYF.

This chain links TRBV7-3 with TRBJ2-5; TRBD2 is a possible D gene (5 bases). The germline V gene encodes CDR1 SGHTA and CDR2 FQGTGA. The CDR3 spans 15 residues. The V and J ends lost 2 bases and 3 bases respectively, with 13 bases between them. DNA of the CDR3: TGTGCCAGCAGCTTATTAGGGAGCCAGGAAGAGACCCAGTACTTC. Its protein is CASSLLGSQEETQYF.

The chain uses TRBV10-3 and TRBJ1-1, with a weak D call TRBD1 (6 bases). The CDR3 runs to 15 residues. V was shortened by 6 bases and J by 5 bases, with 19 bases between the two germline ends. Germline lookup yields CDR1 ENHRY and CDR2 SYGVKD. CDR3 sequence: CAISLRTEAKTEAFF. Written as DNA, the CDR3 is TGTGCCATCAGCCTTAGGACAGAGGCTAAGACTGAAGCTTTCTTT.

The chain uses TRBV4-1 and TRBJ1-3; D perhaps matches TRBD1 (6 bases). The CDR3 spans 14 residues. Trimming cost V 4 bases and J 3 bases, with 10 bases left between them. Per germline, CDR1 MGHRA and CDR2 YSYEKL. The CDR3 protein is CASSLQGFGNTIYF. CDR3 sequence (DNA): TGCGCCAGCAGCCTCCAGGGGTTTGGAAACACCATATATTTT.

The CDR3 sequence: CASKGQGRNEQFF. The CDR3 DNA reads TGTGCCAGCAAGGGACAGGGTAGGAATGAGCAGTTCTTC. The chain carries TRBV5-4 and TRBJ2-1; 9 nucleotides match TRBD1. CDR1 SGHNT and CDR2 YYREEE come from the germline V gene (reference sequence). The CDR3 length is 13 residues. J gave up 7 bases and V 6 bases, and 5 bases lay outside the gene matches. The complete variable domain, with remaining parts taken from reference TRBV5-4 and TRBJ2-1, reads ETGVTQSPTHLIKTRGQQVTLRCSSQSGHNTVSWYQQALGQGPQFIFQYYREEENGRGNFPPRFSGLQFPNYSSELNVNALELDDSALYLCASKGQGRNEQFFGPGTRLTVL.

The chain recombines TRBV5-1 with TRBJ2-1, with 8 bases lining up with TRBD1. This CDR3 is 14 amino acids long. Germline trimming cut 0 bases from V and 13 bases from J; bases unmatched to any gene: 9. Germline loops: CDR1 SGHRS, CDR2 YFSETQ. CDR3 DNA sequence: TGCGCCAGCAGCTTGGACAGGGGGGTGTCGGGCCAGTTCTTC. Residues: CASSLDRGVSGQFF.

This clone was observed a single time. The chain carries TRBV6-5 and TRBJ1-1; 7 bases are a match to TRBD1. Germline lookup yields CDR1 MNHEY and CDR2 SVGAGI. V trimming: 4 bases; J trimming: 3 bases; junction bases outside the gene matches: 5. The CDR3 runs to 14 residues. DNA of the CDR3: TGTGCCAGCAGTTCAGACAGGGACCACACTGAAGCTTTCTTT. Its translation is CASSSDRDHTEAFF.

The chain has TRBV10-3 and TRBJ1-5; 9 bases align to TRBD1. The ends lost 2 bases at V and 6 bases at J; junction bases unmatched: 5. There are 15 residues in the CDR3. The germline V gene encodes CDR1 ENHRY and CDR2 SYGVKD. CDR3 nucleotides: TGTGCCATCAGTGAGCCGGGACAGGGAACTCAGCCCCAGCATTTT. Amino acids: CAISEPGQGTQPQHF.

This chain uses TRBV6-5 with TRBJ1-2; a possible D gene is TRBD1 (5 bases). CDR1 is MNHEY and CDR2 is SVGAGI in the germline V gene. CDR3 length: 13 residues. Trimming pared 6 bases from V and 2 bases from J, leaving 10 bases between. In nucleotides, the CDR3 is TGTGCCAGCAGCCGTCAGGGAAACTATGGCTACACCTTC. It codes for CASSRQGNYGYTF.